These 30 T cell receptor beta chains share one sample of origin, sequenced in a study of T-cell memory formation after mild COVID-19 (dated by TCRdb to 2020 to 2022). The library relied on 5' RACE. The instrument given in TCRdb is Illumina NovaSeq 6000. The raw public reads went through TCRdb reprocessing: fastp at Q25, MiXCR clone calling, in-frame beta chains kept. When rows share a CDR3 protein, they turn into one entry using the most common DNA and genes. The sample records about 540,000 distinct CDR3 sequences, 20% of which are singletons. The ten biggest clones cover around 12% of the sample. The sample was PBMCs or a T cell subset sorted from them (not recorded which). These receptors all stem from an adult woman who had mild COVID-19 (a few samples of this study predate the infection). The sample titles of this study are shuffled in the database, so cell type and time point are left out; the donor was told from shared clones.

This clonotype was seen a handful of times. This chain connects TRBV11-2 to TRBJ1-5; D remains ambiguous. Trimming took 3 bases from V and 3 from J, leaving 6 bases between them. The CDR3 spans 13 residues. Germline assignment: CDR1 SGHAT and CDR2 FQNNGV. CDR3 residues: CASSFTSNQPQHF. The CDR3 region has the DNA TGTGCCAGCAGCTTCACATCCAATCAGCCCCAGCATTTT.

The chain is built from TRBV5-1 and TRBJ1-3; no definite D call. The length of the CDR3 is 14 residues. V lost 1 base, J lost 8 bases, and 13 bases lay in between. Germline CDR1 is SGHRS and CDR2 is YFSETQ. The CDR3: CASSLIPGPDTIYF. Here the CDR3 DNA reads TGCGCCAGCAGCTTGATCCCCGGGCCGGACACCATATATTTT.

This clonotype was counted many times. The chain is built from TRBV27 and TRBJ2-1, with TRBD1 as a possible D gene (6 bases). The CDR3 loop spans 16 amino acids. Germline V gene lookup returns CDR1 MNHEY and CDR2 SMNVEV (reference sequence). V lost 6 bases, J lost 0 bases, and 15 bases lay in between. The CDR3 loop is CASSPRWDISYNEQFF. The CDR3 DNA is TGTGCCAGCAGCCCAAGGTGGGACATCTCCTACAATGAGCAGTTCTTC.

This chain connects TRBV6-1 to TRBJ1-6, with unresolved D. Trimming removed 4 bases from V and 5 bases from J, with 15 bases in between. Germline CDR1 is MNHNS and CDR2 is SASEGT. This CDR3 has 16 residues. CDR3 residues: CASSGRPGPNNSPLHF. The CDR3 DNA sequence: TGTGCCAGCAGTGGGCGTCCAGGCCCCAATAATTCACCCCTCCACTTT.

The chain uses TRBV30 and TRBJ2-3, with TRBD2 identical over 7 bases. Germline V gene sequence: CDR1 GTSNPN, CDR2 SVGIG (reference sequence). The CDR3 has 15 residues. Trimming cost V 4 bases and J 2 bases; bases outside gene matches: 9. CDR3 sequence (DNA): TGTGCCTGGACGCGGGGCGGGGGTCACACAGATACGCAGTATTTT. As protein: CAWTRGGGHTDTQYF.

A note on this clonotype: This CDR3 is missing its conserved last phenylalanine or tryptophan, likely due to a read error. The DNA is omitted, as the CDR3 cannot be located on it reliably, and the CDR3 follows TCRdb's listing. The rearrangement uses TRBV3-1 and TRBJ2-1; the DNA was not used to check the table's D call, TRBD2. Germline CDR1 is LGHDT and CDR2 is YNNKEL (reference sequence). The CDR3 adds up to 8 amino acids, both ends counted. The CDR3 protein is CASSLEGS.

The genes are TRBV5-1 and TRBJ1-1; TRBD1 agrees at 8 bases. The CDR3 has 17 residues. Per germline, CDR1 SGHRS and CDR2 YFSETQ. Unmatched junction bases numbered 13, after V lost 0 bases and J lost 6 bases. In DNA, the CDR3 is TGCGCCAGCAGCTTGGGGCCGGACAGGGAGATTGGCGCTGAAGCTTTCTTT. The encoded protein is CASSLGPDREIGAEAFF.

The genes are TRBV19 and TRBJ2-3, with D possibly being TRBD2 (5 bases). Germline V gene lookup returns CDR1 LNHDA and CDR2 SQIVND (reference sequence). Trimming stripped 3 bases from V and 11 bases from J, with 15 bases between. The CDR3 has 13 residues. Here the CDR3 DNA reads TGTGCCAGTAGTATCCCCCCGCGTGAGGGGCAGTATTTT. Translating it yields CASSIPPREGQYF.

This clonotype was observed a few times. CDR3 sequence (DNA): TGTGCCAGCAGCTTAGAACACGCTGAAGCTTTCTTT. It encodes CASSLEHAEAFF. The chain combines TRBV7-9 with TRBJ1-1; D is undetermined. The germline V gene has CDR1 SEHNR and CDR2 FQNEAQ (reference sequence). V was shortened by 1 base and J by 6 bases, with 6 bases between the two germline ends. The CDR3 runs 12 residues.

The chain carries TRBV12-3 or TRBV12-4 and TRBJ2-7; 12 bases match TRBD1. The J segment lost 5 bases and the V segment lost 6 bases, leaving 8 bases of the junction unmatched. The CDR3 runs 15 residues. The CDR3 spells CASSGTGGKVDEQYF. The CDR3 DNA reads TGTGCCAGCAGCGGGACAGGGGGCAAGGTGGACGAGCAGTACTTC.

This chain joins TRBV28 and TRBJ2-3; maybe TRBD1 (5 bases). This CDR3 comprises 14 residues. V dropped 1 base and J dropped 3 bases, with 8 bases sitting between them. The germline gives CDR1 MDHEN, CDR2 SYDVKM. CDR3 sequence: CASSLFSGTDTQYF. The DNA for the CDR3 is TGTGCCAGCAGTTTATTTTCAGGGACAGATACGCAGTATTTT. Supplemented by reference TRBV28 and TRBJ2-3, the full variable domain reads DVKVTQSSRYLVKRTGEKVFLECVQDMDHENMFWYRQDPGLGLRLIYFSYDVKMKEKGDIPEGYSVSREKKERFSLILESASTNQTSMYLCASSLFSGTDTQYFGPGTRLTVL.

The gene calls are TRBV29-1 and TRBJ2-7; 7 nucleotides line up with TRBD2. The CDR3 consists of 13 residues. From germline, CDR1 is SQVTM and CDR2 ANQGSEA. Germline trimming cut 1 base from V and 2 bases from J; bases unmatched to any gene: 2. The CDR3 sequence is CSVEGDYTYEQYF. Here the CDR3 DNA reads TGCAGCGTTGAAGGGGACTATACCTACGAGCAGTACTTC.

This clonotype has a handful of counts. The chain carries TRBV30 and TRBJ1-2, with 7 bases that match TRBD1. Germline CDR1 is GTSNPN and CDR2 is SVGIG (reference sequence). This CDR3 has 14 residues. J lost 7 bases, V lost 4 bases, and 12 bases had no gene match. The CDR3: CAWTLGQAGLGYTF. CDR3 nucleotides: TGTGCCTGGACCCTCGGACAGGCGGGCCTTGGCTACACCTTC.

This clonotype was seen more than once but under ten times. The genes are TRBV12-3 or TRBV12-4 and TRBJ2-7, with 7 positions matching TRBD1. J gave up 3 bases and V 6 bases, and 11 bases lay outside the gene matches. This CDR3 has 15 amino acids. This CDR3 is CASRRAGRGNYEQYF. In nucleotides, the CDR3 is TGTGCCAGCAGGCGCGCTGGCAGGGGGAACTACGAGCAGTACTTC.

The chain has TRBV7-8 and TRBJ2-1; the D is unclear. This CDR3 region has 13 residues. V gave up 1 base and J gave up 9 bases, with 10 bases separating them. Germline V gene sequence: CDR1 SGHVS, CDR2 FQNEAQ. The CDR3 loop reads CASSLVGVGEQFF. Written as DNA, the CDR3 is TGTGCCAGCAGCTTAGTCGGCGTGGGTGAGCAGTTCTTC.

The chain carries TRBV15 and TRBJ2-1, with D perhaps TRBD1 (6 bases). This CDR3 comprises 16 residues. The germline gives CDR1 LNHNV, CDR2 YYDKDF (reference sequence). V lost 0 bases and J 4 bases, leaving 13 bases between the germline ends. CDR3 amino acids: CATSRDLGANYNEQFF. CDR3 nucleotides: TGTGCCACCAGCAGAGATCTGGGGGCGAATTACAATGAGCAGTTCTTC. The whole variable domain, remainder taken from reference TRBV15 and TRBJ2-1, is DAMVIQNPRYQVTQFGKPVTLSCSQTLNHNVMYWYQQKSSQAPKLLFHYYDKDFNNEADTPDNFQSRRPNTSFCFLDIRSPGLGDTAMYLCATSRDLGANYNEQFFGPGTRLTVL.

The CDR3 DNA sequence: TGTGCCAGCAGCCCCCCAAACCCGAACACCGGGGAGCTGTTTTTT. Translated: CASSPPNPNTGELFF. The V gene is TRBV7-9, the J gene TRBJ2-2; no definite D call. V lost 5 bases and J lost 0, with 10 bases in between. This CDR3 spans 15 amino acids. CDR1 and CDR2 (germline): SEHNR, FQNEAQ (reference sequence).

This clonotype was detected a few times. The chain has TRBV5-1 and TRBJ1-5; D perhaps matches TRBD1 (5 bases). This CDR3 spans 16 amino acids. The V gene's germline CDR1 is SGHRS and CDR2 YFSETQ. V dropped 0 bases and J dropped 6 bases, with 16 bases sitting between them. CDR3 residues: CASSLGPAGQAQPQHF. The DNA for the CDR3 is TGCGCCAGCAGCTTGGGCCCGGCAGGGCAGGCTCAGCCCCAGCATTTT.

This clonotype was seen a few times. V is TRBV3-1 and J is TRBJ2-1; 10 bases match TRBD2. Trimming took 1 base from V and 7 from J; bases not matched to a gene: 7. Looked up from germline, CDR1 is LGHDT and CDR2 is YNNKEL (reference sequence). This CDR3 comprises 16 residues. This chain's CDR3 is CASSQALAGVGNEQFF. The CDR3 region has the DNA TGTGCCAGCAGCCAAGCGCTAGCGGGAGTTGGGAATGAGCAGTTCTTC.

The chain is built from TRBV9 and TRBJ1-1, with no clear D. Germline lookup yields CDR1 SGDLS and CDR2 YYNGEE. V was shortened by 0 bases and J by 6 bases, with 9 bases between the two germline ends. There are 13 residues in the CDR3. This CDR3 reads CASSVGSGAEAFF. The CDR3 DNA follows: TGTGCCAGCAGCGTAGGTAGTGGCGCTGAAGCTTTCTTT.

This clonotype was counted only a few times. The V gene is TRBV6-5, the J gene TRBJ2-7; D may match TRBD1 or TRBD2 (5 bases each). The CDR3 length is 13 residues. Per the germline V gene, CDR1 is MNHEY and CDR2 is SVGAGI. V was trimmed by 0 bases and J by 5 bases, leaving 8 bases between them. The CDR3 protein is CASSYSEGNEQYF. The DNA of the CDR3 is TGTGCCAGCAGTTACTCTGAGGGGAACGAGCAGTACTTC.

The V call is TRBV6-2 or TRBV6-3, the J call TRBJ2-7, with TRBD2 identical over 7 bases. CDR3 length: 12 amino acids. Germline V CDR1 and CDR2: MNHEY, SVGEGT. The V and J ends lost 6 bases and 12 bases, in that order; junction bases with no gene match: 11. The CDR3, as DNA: TGTGCCAGCAGCATCGGGACTACCGCGTGGTACTTC. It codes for CASSIGTTAWYF.

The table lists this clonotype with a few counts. The CDR3 nucleotides are TGTGCCAGCAGCTTAGAAACAGGGATGAACATTCAGTACTTC. Encoded protein: CASSLETGMNIQYF. The chain carries TRBV7-2 and TRBJ2-4, with D perhaps matching TRBD1 (6 bases). CDR3 length equals 14 residues. From germline, CDR1 is SGHTA and CDR2 FQGNSA. The V and J ends lost 1 base and 7 bases respectively, with 11 bases between them. Full variable domain (remainder filled in from reference TRBV7-2 and TRBJ2-4): GAGVSQSPSNKVTEKGKDVELRCDPISGHTALYWYRQSLGQGLEFLIYFQGNSAPDKSGLPSDRFSAERTGGSVSTLTIQRTQQEDSAVYLCASSLETGMNIQYFGAGTRLSVL.

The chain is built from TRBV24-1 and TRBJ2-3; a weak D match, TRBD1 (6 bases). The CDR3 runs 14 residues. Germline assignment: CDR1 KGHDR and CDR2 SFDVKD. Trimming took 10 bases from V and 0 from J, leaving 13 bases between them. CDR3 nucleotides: TGTGCCACTTCCGGACAGATTAGCACAGATACGCAGTATTTT. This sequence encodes CATSGQISTDTQYF.

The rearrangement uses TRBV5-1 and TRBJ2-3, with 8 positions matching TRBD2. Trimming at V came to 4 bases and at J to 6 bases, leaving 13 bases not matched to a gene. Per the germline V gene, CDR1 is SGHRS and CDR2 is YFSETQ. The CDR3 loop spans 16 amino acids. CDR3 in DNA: TGCGCCAGCAGCCCCCTGGCAGCGGGGGTTCCTGATACGCAGTATTTT. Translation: CASSPLAAGVPDTQYF. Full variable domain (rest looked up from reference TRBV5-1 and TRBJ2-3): KAGVTQTPRYLIKTRGQQVTLSCSPISGHRSVSWYQQTPGQGLQFLFEYFSETQRNKGNFPGRFSGRQFSNSRSEMNVSTLELGDSALYLCASSPLAAGVPDTQYFGPGTRLTVL.

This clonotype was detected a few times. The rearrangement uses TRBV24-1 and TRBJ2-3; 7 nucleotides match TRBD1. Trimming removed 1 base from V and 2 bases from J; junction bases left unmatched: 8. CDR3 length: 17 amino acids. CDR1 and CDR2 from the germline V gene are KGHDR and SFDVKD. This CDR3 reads CATSDFTSGGVTDTQYF. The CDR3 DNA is TGTGCCACCAGTGATTTCACTTCAGGGGGAGTCACAGATACGCAGTATTTT.

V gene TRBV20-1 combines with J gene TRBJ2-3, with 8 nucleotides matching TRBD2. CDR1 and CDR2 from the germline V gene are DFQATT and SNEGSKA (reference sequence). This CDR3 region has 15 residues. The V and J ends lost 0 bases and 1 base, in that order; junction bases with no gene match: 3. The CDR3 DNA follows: TGCAGTGCTAGAGATCCGGGGGGGGGCACAGATACGCAGTATTTT. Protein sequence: CSARDPGGGTDTQYF.

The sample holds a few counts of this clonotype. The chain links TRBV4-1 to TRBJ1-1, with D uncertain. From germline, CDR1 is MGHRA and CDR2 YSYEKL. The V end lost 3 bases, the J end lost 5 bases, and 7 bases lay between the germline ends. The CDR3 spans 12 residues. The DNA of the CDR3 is TGCGCCAGCAGCCACCTCGAAACTGAAGCTTTCTTT. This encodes CASSHLETEAFF.

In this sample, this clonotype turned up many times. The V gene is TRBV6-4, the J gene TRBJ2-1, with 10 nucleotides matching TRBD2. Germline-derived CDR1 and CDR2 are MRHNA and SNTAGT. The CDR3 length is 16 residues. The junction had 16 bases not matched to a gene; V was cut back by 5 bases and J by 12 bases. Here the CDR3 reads CASSPGLAGDRAGQFF. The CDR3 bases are TGTGCCAGCAGTCCCGGGCTAGCGGGGGACCGCGCTGGGCAGTTCTTC.

CDR3: CSVEMGLSTSFTF. The CDR3 DNA sequence: TGCAGCGTTGAGATGGGACTTTCCACCAGCTTCACCTTC. V usage is TRBV29-1 and J usage is TRBJ1-2; tentative D call: TRBD1 (5 bases). Germline-derived CDR1 and CDR2 are SQVTM and ANQGSEA. The CDR3 is made up of 13 amino acids. Deletions cut 3 bases from V and 13 bases from J, with 21 bases between.